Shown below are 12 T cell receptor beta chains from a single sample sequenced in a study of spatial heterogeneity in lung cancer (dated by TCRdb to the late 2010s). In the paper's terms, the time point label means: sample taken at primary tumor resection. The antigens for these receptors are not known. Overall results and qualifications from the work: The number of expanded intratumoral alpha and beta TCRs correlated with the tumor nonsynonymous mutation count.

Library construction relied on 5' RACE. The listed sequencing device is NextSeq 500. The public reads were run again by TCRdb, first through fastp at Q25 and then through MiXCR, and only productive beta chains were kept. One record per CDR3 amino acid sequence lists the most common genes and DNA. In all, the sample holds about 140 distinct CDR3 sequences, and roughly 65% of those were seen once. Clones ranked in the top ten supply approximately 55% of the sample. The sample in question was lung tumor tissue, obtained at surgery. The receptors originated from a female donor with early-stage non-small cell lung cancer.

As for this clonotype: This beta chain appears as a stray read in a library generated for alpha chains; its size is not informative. CDR3 protein: CASSEREAANTGELFF. The CDR3 coding sequence is TGTGCCAGCAGCGAAAGGGAAGCCGCGAACACCGGGGAGCTGTTTTTT. The chain has TRBV7-9 and TRBJ2-2; D is unclear. This CDR3 region has 16 residues. Germline loops: CDR1 SEHNR, CDR2 FQNEAQ (reference sequence). V lost 5 bases to trimming and J lost 0 bases, with 13 bases between them.

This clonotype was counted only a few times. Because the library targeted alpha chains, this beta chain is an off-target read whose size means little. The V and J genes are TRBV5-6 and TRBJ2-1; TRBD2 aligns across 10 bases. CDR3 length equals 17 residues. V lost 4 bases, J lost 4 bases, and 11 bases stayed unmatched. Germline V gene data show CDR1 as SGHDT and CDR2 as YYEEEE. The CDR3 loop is CASSRRLAGLSYNEQFF. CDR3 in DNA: TGTGCCAGCAGCCGTCGACTAGCGGGCTTATCTTACAATGAGCAGTTCTTC.

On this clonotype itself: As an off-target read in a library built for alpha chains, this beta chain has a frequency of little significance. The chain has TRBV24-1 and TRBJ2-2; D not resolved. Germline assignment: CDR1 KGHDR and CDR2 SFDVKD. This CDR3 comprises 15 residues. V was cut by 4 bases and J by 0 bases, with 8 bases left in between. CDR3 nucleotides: TGTGCCACCAGTGACCGAACATCGAACACCGGGGAGCTGTTTTTT. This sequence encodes CATSDRTSNTGELFF.

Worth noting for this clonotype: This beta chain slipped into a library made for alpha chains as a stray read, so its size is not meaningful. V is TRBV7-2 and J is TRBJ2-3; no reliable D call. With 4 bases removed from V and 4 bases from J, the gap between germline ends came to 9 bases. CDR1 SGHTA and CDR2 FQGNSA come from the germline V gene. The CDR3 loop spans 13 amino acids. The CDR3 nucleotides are TGTGCCAGCAGCTCGTGGGGTCCAGATACGCAGTATTTT. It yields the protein CASSSWGPDTQYF. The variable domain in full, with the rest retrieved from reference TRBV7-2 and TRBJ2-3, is GAGVSQSPSNKVTEKGKDVELRCDPISGHTALYWYRQSLGQGLEFLIYFQGNSAPDKSGLPSDRFSAERTGGSVSTLTIQRTQQEDSAVYLCASSSWGPDTQYFGPGTRLTVL.

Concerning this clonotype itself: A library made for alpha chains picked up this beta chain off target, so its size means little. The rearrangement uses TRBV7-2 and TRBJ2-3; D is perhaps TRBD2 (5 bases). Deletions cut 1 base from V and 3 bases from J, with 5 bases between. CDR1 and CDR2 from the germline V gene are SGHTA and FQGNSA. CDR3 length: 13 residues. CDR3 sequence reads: CASSLGTTDTQYF. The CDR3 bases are TGTGCCAGCAGCTTAGGGACTACAGATACGCAGTATTTT.

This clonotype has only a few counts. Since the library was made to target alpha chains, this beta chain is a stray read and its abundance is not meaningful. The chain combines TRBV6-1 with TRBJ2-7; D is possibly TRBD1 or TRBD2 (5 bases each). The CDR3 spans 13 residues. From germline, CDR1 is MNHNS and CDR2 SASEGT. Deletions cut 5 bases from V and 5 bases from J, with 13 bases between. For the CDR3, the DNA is TGTGCCAGCAGTCCTGGGACGGGTGACGAGCAGTACTTC. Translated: CASSPGTGDEQYF.

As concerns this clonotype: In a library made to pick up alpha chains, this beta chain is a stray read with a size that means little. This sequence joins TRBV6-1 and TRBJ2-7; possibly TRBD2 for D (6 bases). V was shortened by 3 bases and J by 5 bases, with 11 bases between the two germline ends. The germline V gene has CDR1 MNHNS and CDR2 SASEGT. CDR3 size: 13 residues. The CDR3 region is CASSEGTGDEQYF. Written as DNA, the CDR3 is TGTGCCAGCAGTGAGGGGACTGGTGACGAGCAGTACTTC.

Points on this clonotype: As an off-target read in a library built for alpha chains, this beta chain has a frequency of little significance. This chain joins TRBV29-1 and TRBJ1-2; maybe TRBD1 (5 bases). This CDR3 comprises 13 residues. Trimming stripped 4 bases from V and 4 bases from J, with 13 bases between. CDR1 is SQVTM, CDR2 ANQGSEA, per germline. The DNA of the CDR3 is TGCAGCGTTGGCCGGGACGGACCCTATGGCTACACCTTC. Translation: CSVGRDGPYGYTF.

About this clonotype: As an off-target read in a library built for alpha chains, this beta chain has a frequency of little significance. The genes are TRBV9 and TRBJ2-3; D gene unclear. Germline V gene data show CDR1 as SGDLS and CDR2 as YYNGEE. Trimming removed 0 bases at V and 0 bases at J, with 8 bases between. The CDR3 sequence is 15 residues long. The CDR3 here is CASSVVVGSTDTQYF. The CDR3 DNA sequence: TGTGCCAGCAGCGTAGTCGTAGGAAGCACAGATACGCAGTATTTT.

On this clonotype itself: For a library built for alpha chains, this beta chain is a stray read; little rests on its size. The CDR3 coding sequence is TGTGCCAGCAGCTCAGGGGGCATCTATGAAAAACTGTTTTTT. Translation: CASSSGGIYEKLFF. The gene calls are TRBV12-3 or TRBV12-4 and TRBJ1-4; 8 positions agree with TRBD1. This CDR3 is built from 14 residues. Unmatched junction bases numbered 6, after V lost 6 bases and J lost 6 bases.

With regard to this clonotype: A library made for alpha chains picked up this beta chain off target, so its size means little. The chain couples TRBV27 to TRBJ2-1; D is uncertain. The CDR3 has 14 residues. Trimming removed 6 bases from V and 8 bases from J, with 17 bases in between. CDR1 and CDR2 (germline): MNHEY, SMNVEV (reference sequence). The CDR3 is CASRSLAWADEQFF. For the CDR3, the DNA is TGTGCCAGCAGATCCTTGGCCTGGGCGGATGAGCAGTTCTTC.

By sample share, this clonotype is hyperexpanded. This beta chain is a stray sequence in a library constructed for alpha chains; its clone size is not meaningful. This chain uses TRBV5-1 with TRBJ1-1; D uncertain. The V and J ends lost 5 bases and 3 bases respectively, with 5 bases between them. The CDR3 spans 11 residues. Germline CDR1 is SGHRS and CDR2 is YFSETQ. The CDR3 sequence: CASRGYTEAFF. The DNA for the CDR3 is TGCGCCAGCAGGGGGTACACTGAAGCTTTCTTT.